The sequence of this TCR beta chain was determined in a study of T cell changes during pregnancy in multiple sclerosis. J gave up 8 bases and V 3 bases, and 5 bases lay outside the gene matches. In germline, CDR1 is KGHSH, CDR2 LQKENI. The CDR3 is 14 residues long. Produced via immunoSEQ multiplex PCR; TCRdb's table is partial and in-frame only. The sample has tens of thousands of clones, 80% to 95% seen once; the top ten hold 0.5%. The specimen comprised CD4+ T cells from peripheral blood mononuclear cells, sampled in the second trimester of pregnancy. This TCR was recovered from a female donor in good health, enrolled as a control in a pregnancy study. The rearrangement joins TRBV18 to TRBJ2-1; 9 bases line up with TRBD2. DNA for the CDR3: TGTGCCAGCTCACCGTATAGCGGGAGTCATGAGCAGTTCTTC. Its protein product is CASSPYSGSHEQFF.